These 22 T cell receptor beta chains share one sample of origin, sequenced in a study of blood T cell repertoires in COVID-19. TCRdb keeps only in-frame clones here, not all; method: immunoSEQ multiplex PCR. The sample shows about 240,000 clones, 75% to 85% of them seen only once. The specimen was peripheral blood. The receptors derive from a woman aged 55-75 years with active or convalescent COVID-19.

The rearrangement uses TRBV30 and TRBJ2-7; unclear D gene. V was pared by 0 bases and J by 4 bases, with 4 bases between. Germline V lookup: CDR1 GTSNPN, CDR2 SVGIG (reference sequence). This CDR3 has 11 residues. The CDR3 DNA is TGTGCCTGGAGTGTCGGGTACGAGCAGTACTTC. Translation gives CAWSVGYEQYF.

The V and J genes are TRBV29-1 and TRBJ1-5, with TRBD1 matching 10 bases. CDR1 is SQVTM and CDR2 is ANQGSEA in the germline V gene. The CDR3 extends over 14 amino acids. The trim removed 7 bases at V and 4 bases at J, leaving 7 bases unmatched. In nucleotides, the CDR3 is TGCAGCGCGACAGGGGGCCGTGGAAATCAGCCCCAGCATTTT. Protein: CSATGGRGNQPQHF.

Notes on this clone: Other DNA sequences within the sample encode an identical CDR3. The CDR3 is CASSPGTVQETQYF. In nucleotides, the CDR3 is TGTGCCAGCTCACCCGGGACTGTACAAGAGACCCAGTACTTC. The V gene is TRBV18, the J gene TRBJ2-5; a weak D match, TRBD2 (6 bases). The CDR3 is 14 amino acids. V was cut by 3 bases and J by 2 bases, with 10 bases left in between. The germline CDR1 and CDR2 sequences are KGHSH and LQKENI.

The rearrangement uses TRBV11-2 and TRBJ1-2; TRBD1 matches 8 bases. CDR1 is SGHAT and CDR2 is FQNNGV in the germline V gene. The length of the CDR3 is 13 residues. The junction had 2 bases not matched to a gene; V was cut back by 3 bases and J by 5 bases. CDR3 sequence: CASSLGTGYGYTF. The CDR3 DNA is TGTGCCAGCAGCTTGGGGACAGGATATGGCTACACCTTC.

This chain joins TRBV7-8 and TRBJ2-7; D is unclear. Trimming stripped 5 bases from V and 4 bases from J, with 12 bases between. Looked up from germline, CDR1 is SGHVS and CDR2 is FQNEAQ. The CDR3 spans 13 residues. The CDR3 protein is CASSRNILYEQYF. In nucleotides, the CDR3 is TGTGCCAGCAGCCGAAATATCCTTTACGAGCAGTACTTC.

The V gene is TRBV27, the J gene TRBJ1-1; 9 bases are a match to TRBD1. V lost 6 bases, J lost 8 bases, and 19 bases stayed unmatched. There are 17 residues in the CDR3. In germline, CDR1 is MNHEY, CDR2 SMNVEV (reference sequence). CDR3 sequence reads: CASRSGQGKNWQLEAFF. The CDR3 DNA reads TGTGCCAGCAGGTCCGGACAGGGGAAGAATTGGCAACTCGAAGCTTTCTTT.

J is TRBJ1-2 and V is TRBV27; tentative D call: TRBD1 (5 bases). Trimming removed 0 bases at V and 4 bases at J, with 12 bases between. Germline-derived CDR1 and CDR2 are MNHEY and SMNVEV (reference sequence). This CDR3 has 15 amino acids. Here the CDR3 reads CASSLSLGRAYGYTF. The CDR3 bases are TGTGCCAGCAGTTTATCGTTGGGCAGGGCCTATGGCTACACCTTC.

The gene calls are TRBV15 and TRBJ2-2; 8 bases match TRBD1. The V gene end was trimmed by 5 bases and the J gene end by 5 bases; junction bases not matched to a gene: 4. The CDR3 runs to 14 residues. Per germline, CDR1 LNHNV and CDR2 YYDKDF (reference sequence). DNA for the CDR3: TGTGCCACCAGCTTTCAGGGGGCAACCGGGGAGCTGTTTTTT. This codes for CATSFQGATGELFF.

This chain uses TRBV5-5 with TRBJ2-5; D is unresolved. The germline CDR1 and CDR2 sequences are SGHKS and YYEKEE (reference sequence). The CDR3 contains 15 residues. Trimming cost V 0 bases and J 2 bases, with 11 bases left between them. For the CDR3, the DNA is TGTGCCAGCAGCTTGGTGTGGTCCGAGCAAGAGACCCAGTACTTC. Its protein is CASSLVWSEQETQYF.

The chain carries TRBV5-1 and TRBJ1-2; 8 bases are a match to TRBD1. The CDR3 extends over 14 amino acids. Germline V lookup: CDR1 SGHRS, CDR2 YFSETQ. V shed 5 bases, J shed 2 bases, and the junction held 5 bases outside the gene matches. The CDR3 DNA follows: TGCGCCAGCAGGCCGGGACAGGCGAACTATGGCTACACCTTC. It specifies CASRPGQANYGYTF.

The chain links TRBV23-1 to TRBJ1-5; D is undetermined. TRBV23-1 is sorted into the ORF group, with uncertain function. Trimming pared 4 bases from V and 13 bases from J, leaving 20 bases between. The CDR3 covers 14 residues. CDR3 in DNA: TGCGCCAGCAGTCCCCTCGCGGCCCCGGTCCTACAGCATTTT. It is translated as CASSPLAAPVLQHF.

The chain combines TRBV6-6 with TRBJ2-3; 8 bases are a match to TRBD2. The CDR3 length is 14 residues. After removal of 4 bases from V and 4 bases from J, the junction contained 4 bases not matched to a gene. Germline CDR1 MNHNY, CDR2 SVGAGI (reference sequence). CDR3 bases: TGTGCCAGCAGTTTAACGGGGGGGCCAGATACGCAGTATTTT. It yields the protein CASSLTGGPDTQYF.

In this sample, this clone turned up a few times. The chain links TRBV7-9 to TRBJ1-5; D is possibly TRBD1 (6 bases). The germline V and J ends were trimmed by 6 bases and 1 base, with 10 bases remaining between them. CDR1 and CDR2 (germline): SEHNR, FQNEAQ (reference sequence). CDR3 length: 14 amino acids. The CDR3 protein is CASSSTGSNQPQHF. CDR3 nucleotide sequence: TGTGCCAGCAGTTCTACAGGGAGCAATCAGCCCCAGCATTTT.

This rearrangement joins TRBV6-5 to TRBJ1-6; D is uncertain. This CDR3 is 12 amino acids long. Trimming stripped 3 bases from V and 9 bases from J, with 6 bases between. CDR1 and CDR2 (germline): MNHEY, SVGAGI. CDR3 in DNA: TGTGCCAGCAGTTATGGCAGTTCACCCCTCCACTTT. It specifies CASSYGSSPLHF.

The rearrangement links TRBV4-3 to TRBJ1-1; possible D gene TRBD1, 6 bases. The CDR3 loop spans 17 amino acids. V shed 0 bases and J shed 3 bases, with 17 bases lying between them. CDR1 and CDR2 from the germline V gene are LGHNA and YSLEER. CDR3 sequence (DNA): TGCGCCAGCAGCCAAGACCTTAAGACAGGCACGGACACTGAAGCTTTCTTT. Residues: CASSQDLKTGTDTEAFF.

The V call is TRBV6-4, the J call TRBJ1-2; D gene unclear. The CDR3 spans 12 residues. Per germline, CDR1 MRHNA and CDR2 SNTAGT. Trimming cost V 3 bases and J 2 bases, with 4 bases left between them. The chain's CDR3 is CASSDRNYGYTF. Written as DNA, the CDR3 is TGTGCCAGCAGTGATAGAAACTATGGCTACACCTTC.

The CDR3 protein is CASSIWGTGGALRGGPPDTQYF. The DNA for the CDR3 is TGTGCCAGCAGCATTTGGGGGACAGGGGGAGCCCTGCGCGGGGGGCCCCCAGATACGCAGTATTTT. The chain joins TRBV2 to TRBJ2-3; TRBD1 matches 11 bases. This CDR3 is built from 22 residues. Trimming cost V 6 bases and J 4 bases; bases outside gene matches: 27. Germline-derived CDR1 and CDR2 are SNHLY and FYNNEI.

This sequence joins TRBV6-4 and TRBJ2-3; TRBD2 matches 11 bases. This CDR3 has 14 residues. Losses at the gene ends were 0 bases for V and 11 bases for J; bases not matched to a gene: 4. Germline CDR1 is MRHNA and CDR2 is SNTAGT. As DNA, the CDR3 is TGTGCCAGCAGTGACTCGGAAACTAGCGGGGGGCAGTATTTT. Protein product: CASSDSETSGGQYF.

This chain joins TRBV29-1 and TRBJ2-5; D is uncertain. The length of the CDR3 is 13 residues. CDR1 SQVTM and CDR2 ANQGSEA come from the germline V gene. Between the trimmed V and J ends, which lost 4 bases and 3 bases, there was a span of 12 bases. The CDR3 sequence: CSVVRRVEETQYF. CDR3 DNA sequence: TGCAGCGTTGTGAGGCGCGTAGAAGAGACCCAGTACTTC.

V gene TRBV7-9 combines with J gene TRBJ2-7; D possibly corresponds to TRBD1 (5 bases). Per the germline V gene, CDR1 is SEHNR and CDR2 is FQNEAQ (reference sequence). Trimming took 1 base from V and 6 from J, leaving 13 bases between them. The CDR3 consists of 14 residues. DNA for the CDR3: TGTGCCAGCAGCTTAGACAGGCAGGCGCTCGAGCAGTACTTC. Its translation: CASSLDRQALEQYF.

CDR3 sequence (DNA): TGTGCCAGCAGGACCATCGACGGGGGCTACACCTTC. As protein: CASRTIDGGYTF. This chain connects TRBV6-5 to TRBJ1-2; no clear D. CDR1 is MNHEY, CDR2 SVGAGI, per germline. V gave up 6 bases and J gave up 8 bases, with 13 bases separating them. This CDR3 is built from 12 residues.

V usage is TRBV7-2 and J usage is TRBJ1-2; TRBD1 is a possible D gene (6 bases). Trimming took 5 bases from V and 4 from J, leaving 20 bases between them. This CDR3 spans 16 amino acids. The germline V gene has CDR1 SGHTA and CDR2 FQGNSA. This chain's CDR3 is CASSIGTGFKGYGYTF. In nucleotides, the CDR3 is TGTGCCAGCAGCATTGGCACAGGGTTTAAGGGCTATGGCTACACCTTC.